The rows below give T cell receptor beta chains drawn from one sample of a study of T-cell reconstitution after alpha-beta-depleted transplantation in children. TCRdb recomputed calls from the PCR reads with MiXCR, one row per CDR3 protein. The data contain around 380,000 distinct CDR3 sequences, under 13% of them singletons. Sample: PBMCs from the stem cell graft donor, taken from the stem cell graft. The origin of the receptors is a human donor who donated a stem cell graft to a child with acute myeloid leukemia. Each CDR3 is given with its conserved first and last residue. Each record gives: V gene, D gene, clone size, J gene, CDR3 protein, CDR3 DNA. The D gene is left open where the match is weak. Expanded clones get a size class; other rows say once, few or many, or leave the size out.

TRBV6-2/TRBV6-3,-,-,TRBJ1-5,CASSYRAGGGNPDNQPQHF,TGTGCCAGCAGTTATAGGGCGGGAGGTGGAAATCCGGACAATCAGCCCCAGCATTTT
TRBV5-1,-,-,TRBJ2-5,CASGPYDGETQYF,TGCGCCAGCGGCCCATACGACGGAGAGACCCAGTACTTC
TRBV27,-,-,TRBJ2-2,CASSKGVGDLFF,TGTGCCAGCAGTAAGGGGGTCGGGGATCTGTTTTTT
TRBV20-1,-,few,TRBJ2-4,CSAQRVVRGDIQYF,TGCAGTGCCCAACGGGTGGTGAGGGGGGACATTCAGTACTTC
TRBV10-3,-,few,TRBJ2-3,CAISESGQEFTDTQYF,TGTGCCATCAGTGAGTCGGGACAAGAATTCACAGATACGCAGTATTTT
TRBV6-6,TRBD2,-,TRBJ2-7,CASSASGNEQYF,TGTGCCAGCAGCGCGAGCGGGAACGAGCAGTACTTC
TRBV5-1,TRBD1,few,TRBJ2-3,CASSLQGATTDTQYF,TGCGCCAGCAGCTTACAGGGGGCCACCACAGATACGCAGTATTTT
TRBV13,-,few,TRBJ2-1,CASSWLGPRDEQFF,TGTGCCAGCAGCTGGCTTGGGCCCAGGGATGAGCAGTTCTTC
TRBV6-1,TRBD2,few,TRBJ2-3,CASSPGTSGSNTQYF,TGTGCCAGCAGTCCCGGGACTAGCGGGAGTAATACGCAGTATTTT
TRBV15,TRBD2,many,TRBJ2-3,CATSSSREGTDTQYF,TGTGCCACCAGCAGTTCCCGGGAGGGCACAGATACGCAGTATTTT
TRBV29-1,TRBD2,-,TRBJ2-1,CSVAQLAGIGNEQFF,TGCAGCGTTGCCCAACTAGCGGGAATTGGGAATGAGCAGTTCTTC
TRBV7-2,TRBD2,many,TRBJ2-1,CASSLTGGTRVHEQFF,TGTGCCAGCAGCTTAACGGGGGGGACTAGAGTCCATGAGCAGTTCTTC
TRBV5-6,-,few,TRBJ2-1,CASSLVSLNEQFF,TGTGCCAGCAGCTTGGTTTCCCTGAATGAGCAGTTCTTC
TRBV11-1,-,-,TRBJ1-5,CASSLSLRSSGGNQPQHF,TGTGCCAGCAGCTTGAGTTTAAGGTCAAGCGGGGGCAATCAGCCCCAGCATTTT
TRBV6-5,TRBD2,few,TRBJ2-1,CASSHPSGLAGGVPSRDEQFF,TGTGCCAGCAGTCATCCCTCGGGACTAGCGGGGGGGGTACCTTCTCGGGATGAGCAGTTCTTC
TRBV7-3,TRBD2,few,TRBJ2-3,CASSSPLRTSPRGDTQYF,TGTGCCAGCAGCTCCCCCCTCCGGACTAGTCCCCGGGGAGATACGCAGTATTTT
TRBV15,TRBD2,-,TRBJ2-7,CATVQSGGSYEQYF,TGTGCCACCGTGCAGTCGGGAGGTTCCTACGAGCAGTACTTC
TRBV7-3,-,many,TRBJ2-1,CASSLTSTDNEQFF,TGTGCCAGCAGCTTAACTAGCACGGACAATGAGCAGTTCTTC
TRBV20-1,-,-,TRBJ1-1,CSARATGSWAFF,TGCAGTGCTCGAGCTACAGGGTCTTGGGCTTTCTTT
TRBV7-2,TRBD2,few,TRBJ2-7,CASSFEIAGGFVYEQYF,TGTGCCAGCAGCTTCGAGATAGCGGGAGGATTTGTCTACGAGCAGTACTTC
TRBV6-5,-,few,TRBJ2-7,CASSYSVFRQTYEQYF,TGTGCCAGCAGTTACTCTGTCTTTAGACAAACCTACGAGCAGTACTTC
TRBV7-6,-,many,TRBJ2-3,CASSLLLGTDTQYF,TGTGCCAGCAGCTTACTACTCGGCACAGATACGCAGTATTTT
TRBV20-1,-,-,TRBJ2-5,CSAREGSDSRGETQYF,TGCAGTGCTAGAGAGGGTAGCGACTCTCGGGGAGAGACCCAGTACTTC
TRBV7-9,-,-,TRBJ1-2,CASSFGVEGTYGYTF,TGTGCCAGCAGCTTCGGAGTAGAGGGGACCTATGGCTACACCTTC
TRBV6-5,TRBD2,few,TRBJ2-5,CASSYSLASGEETQYF,TGTGCCAGCAGTTACTCTTTGGCTAGCGGGGAAGAGACCCAGTACTTC
TRBV5-5,TRBD2,-,TRBJ2-7,CASSPGPYGLGDEQYF,TGTGCCAGCAGCCCCGGACCCTACGGACTAGGGGACGAGCAGTACTTC
TRBV3-1,-,few,TRBJ2-7,CASSQQAASSYEQYF,TGTGCCAGCAGCCAGCAAGCGGCTAGCTCCTACGAGCAGTACTTC
TRBV13,-,-,TRBJ1-2,CASSLGSVGYGYTF,TGTGCCAGCAGCTTGGGGTCGGTCGGCTATGGCTACACCTTC
TRBV20-1,TRBD2,-,TRBJ2-2,CSASTSGRSSGELFF,TGCAGTGCTTCAACTAGCGGGAGGTCCTCCGGGGAGCTGTTTTTT
TRBV19,-,-,TRBJ2-4,CASSIGGNSQYF,TGTGCCAGTAGTATTGGGGGAAACAGTCAGTACTTC
TRBV9,-,-,TRBJ2-6,CASSPPGPGGANVLTF,TGTGCCAGCAGCCCACCAGGTCCTGGGGGGGCCAACGTCCTGACTTTC
TRBV15,TRBD2,few,TRBJ2-1,CATSSSEGLAGDNEQFF,TGTGCCACCAGCTCGTCAGAGGGCCTAGCGGGGGATAATGAGCAGTTCTTC
TRBV7-2,TRBD1,few,TRBJ1-2,CASSYQGALDYGYTF,TGTGCCAGCAGCTACCAGGGGGCTTTAGACTATGGCTACACCTTC
TRBV5-1,-,-,TRBJ2-5,CASSDGVGQETQYF,TGCGCCAGCAGCGATGGGGTTGGGCAAGAGACCCAGTACTTC
TRBV6-2/TRBV6-3,-,many,TRBJ2-6,CASMDGSSGANVLTF,TGTGCCAGCATGGACGGAAGCTCTGGGGCCAACGTCCTGACTTTC
TRBV7-9,TRBD2,many,TRBJ2-2,CASRPREGANTGELFF,TGTGCCAGCAGGCCCCGGGAGGGGGCGAACACCGGGGAGCTGTTTTTT
TRBV7-2,-,-,TRBJ1-3,CASSLLTVASGNTIYF,TGTGCCAGCAGCCTCCTGACGGTCGCCTCTGGAAACACCATATATTTT
TRBV19,TRBD1,few,TRBJ2-5,CASSIQGVVETQYF,TGTGCCAGTAGTATTCAGGGGGTAGTAGAGACCCAGTACTTC
TRBV29-1,TRBD1,many,TRBJ1-2,CSVEGTRDRVDGYTF,TGCAGCGTTGAAGGCACCCGGGACAGGGTGGATGGCTACACCTTC
TRBV20-1,-,many,TRBJ2-2,CSVRDGTTGELFF,TGCAGTGTTCGGGACGGAACCACCGGGGAGCTGTTTTTT
TRBV14,-,-,TRBJ2-1,CASSPSAGIRMNEQFF,TGTGCCAGCAGCCCCAGCGCAGGCATTAGGATGAATGAGCAGTTCTTC
TRBV5-1,-,-,TRBJ2-5,CASIGPGRETQYF,TGCGCCAGCATTGGTCCGGGGCGAGAGACCCAGTACTTC
TRBV7-2,-,few,TRBJ2-5,CASSEEPGAGTQYF,TGTGCCAGCAGCGAAGAACCGGGGGCAGGGACCCAGTACTTC
TRBV20-1,TRBD1,few,TRBJ1-1,CSAPRQGETEAFF,TGCAGTGCCCCGAGACAGGGTGAGACTGAAGCTTTCTTT
TRBV2,TRBD2,few,TRBJ2-7,CASSGPRRAGGATGLASYEQYF,TGTGCCAGCAGTGGCCCTCGGCGGGCGGGGGGGGCAACAGGGTTGGCCTCCTACGAGCAGTACTTC